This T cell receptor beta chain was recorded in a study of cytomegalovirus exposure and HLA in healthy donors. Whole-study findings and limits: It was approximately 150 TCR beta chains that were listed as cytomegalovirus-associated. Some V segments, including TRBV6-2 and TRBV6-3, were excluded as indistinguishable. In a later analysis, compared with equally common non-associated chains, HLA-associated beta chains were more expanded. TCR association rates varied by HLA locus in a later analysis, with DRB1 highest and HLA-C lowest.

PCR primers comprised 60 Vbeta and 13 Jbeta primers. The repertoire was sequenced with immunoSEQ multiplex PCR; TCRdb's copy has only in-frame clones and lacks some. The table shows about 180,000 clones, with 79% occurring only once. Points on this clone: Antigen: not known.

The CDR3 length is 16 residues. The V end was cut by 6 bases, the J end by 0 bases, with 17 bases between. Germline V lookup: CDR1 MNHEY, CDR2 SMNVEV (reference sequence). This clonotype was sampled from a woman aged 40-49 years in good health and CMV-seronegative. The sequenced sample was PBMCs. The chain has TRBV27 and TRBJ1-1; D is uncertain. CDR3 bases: TGTGCCAGCAGACAGCTCGCTCGATGGTTGAACACTGAAGCTTTCTTT. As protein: CASRQLARWLNTEAFF.